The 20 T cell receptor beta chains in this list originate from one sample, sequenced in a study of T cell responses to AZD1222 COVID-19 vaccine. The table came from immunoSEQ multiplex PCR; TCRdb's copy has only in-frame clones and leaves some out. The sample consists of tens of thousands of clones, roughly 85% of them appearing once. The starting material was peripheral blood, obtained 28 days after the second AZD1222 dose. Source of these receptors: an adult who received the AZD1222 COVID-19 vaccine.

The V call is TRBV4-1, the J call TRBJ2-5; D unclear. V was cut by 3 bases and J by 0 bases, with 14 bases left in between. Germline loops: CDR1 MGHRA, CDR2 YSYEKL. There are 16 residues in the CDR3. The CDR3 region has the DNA TGCGCCAGCAGCCACCCTTGGGGTCTCGACCAAGAGACCCAGTACTTC. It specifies CASSHPWGLDQETQYF.

The CDR3 DNA follows: TGTGCCAGCAGCTCACGAGGACAGGGGGCTTGGGAGCAGTACTTC. Translation gives CASSSRGQGAWEQYF. The J gene is TRBJ2-7, the V gene TRBV7-9; 11 bases are a match to TRBD1. The CDR3 length is 15 residues. CDR1 SEHNR and CDR2 FQNEAQ come from the germline V gene (reference sequence). Unmatched junction bases numbered 9, after V lost 4 bases and J lost 7 bases.

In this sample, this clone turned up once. CDR3 in DNA: TGTGCCAGCAGCCTTCTGGGGGGCACAGTCCCCGGGGAGCTGTTTTTT. Translated, it gives CASSLLGGTVPGELFF. The chain joins TRBV3-1 (or the pseudogene TRBV3-2) to TRBJ2-2, with D perhaps TRBD1 or TRBD2 (6 bases each). V was trimmed by 4 bases and J by 6 bases, leaving 18 bases between them. This CDR3 has 16 amino acids. In germline, CDR1 is LGHDT, CDR2 YNNKEL (reference sequence).

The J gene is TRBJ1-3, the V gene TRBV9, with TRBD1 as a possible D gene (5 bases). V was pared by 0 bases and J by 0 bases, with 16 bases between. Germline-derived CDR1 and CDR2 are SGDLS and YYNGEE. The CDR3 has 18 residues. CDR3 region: CASSVGQTVRGSGNTIYF. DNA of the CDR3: TGTGCCAGCAGCGTAGGACAGACTGTAAGGGGCTCTGGAAACACCATATATTTT.

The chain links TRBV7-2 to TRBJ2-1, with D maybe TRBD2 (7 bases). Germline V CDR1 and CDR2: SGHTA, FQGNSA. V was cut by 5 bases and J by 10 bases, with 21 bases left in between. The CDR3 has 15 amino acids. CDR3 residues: CASSAFEGGRREQFF. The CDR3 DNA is TGTGCCAGCAGCGCCTTCGAGGGGGGGCGGAGGGAGCAGTTCTTC.

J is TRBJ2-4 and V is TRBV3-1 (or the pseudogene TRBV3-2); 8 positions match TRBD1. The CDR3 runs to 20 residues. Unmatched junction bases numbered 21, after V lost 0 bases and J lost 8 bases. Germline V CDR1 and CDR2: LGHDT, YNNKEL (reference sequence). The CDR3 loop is CASSQDKNGGQGVCQDIQYF. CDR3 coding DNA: TGTGCCAGCAGCCAAGATAAGAATGGAGGACAGGGAGTGTGTCAGGACATTCAGTACTTC.

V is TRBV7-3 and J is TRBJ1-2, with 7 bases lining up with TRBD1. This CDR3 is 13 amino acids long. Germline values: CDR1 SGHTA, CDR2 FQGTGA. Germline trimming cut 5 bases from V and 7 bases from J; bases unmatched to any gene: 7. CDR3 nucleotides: TGTGCCAGCAGCACCGGGGACAGAGGTGGCTACACCTTC. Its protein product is CASSTGDRGGYTF.

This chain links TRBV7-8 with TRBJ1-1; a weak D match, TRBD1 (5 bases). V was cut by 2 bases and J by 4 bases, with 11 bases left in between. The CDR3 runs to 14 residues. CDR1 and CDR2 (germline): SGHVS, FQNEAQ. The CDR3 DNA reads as TGTGCCAGCAGCTTAAATGGGGGGATCACTGAAGCTTTCTTT. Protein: CASSLNGGITEAFF.

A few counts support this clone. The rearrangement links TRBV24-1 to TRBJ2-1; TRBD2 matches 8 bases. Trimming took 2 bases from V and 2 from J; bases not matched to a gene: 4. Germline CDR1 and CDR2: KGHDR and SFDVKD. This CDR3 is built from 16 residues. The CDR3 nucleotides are TGTGCCACCAGTGATTGGGTTAGCGGGGCCTACAATGAGCAGTTCTTC. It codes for CATSDWVSGAYNEQFF.

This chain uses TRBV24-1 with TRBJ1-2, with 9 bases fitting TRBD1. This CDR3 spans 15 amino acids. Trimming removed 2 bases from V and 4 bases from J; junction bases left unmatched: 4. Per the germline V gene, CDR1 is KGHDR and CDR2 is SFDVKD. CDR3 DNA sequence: TGTGCCACCAGTGATTCCGGGACAGGGTCCTATGGCTACACCTTC. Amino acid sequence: CATSDSGTGSYGYTF.

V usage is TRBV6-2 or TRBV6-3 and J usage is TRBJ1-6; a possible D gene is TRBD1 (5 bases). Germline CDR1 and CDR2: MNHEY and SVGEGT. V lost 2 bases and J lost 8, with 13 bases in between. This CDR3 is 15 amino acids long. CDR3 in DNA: TGTGCCAGCAGTTACGGGACCCCGGGGGATTCACCCCTCCACTTT. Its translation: CASSYGTPGDSPLHF.

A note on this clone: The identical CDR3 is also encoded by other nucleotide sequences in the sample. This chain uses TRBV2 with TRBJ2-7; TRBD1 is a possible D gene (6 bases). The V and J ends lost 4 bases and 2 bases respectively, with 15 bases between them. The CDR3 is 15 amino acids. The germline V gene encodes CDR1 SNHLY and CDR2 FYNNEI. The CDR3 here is CASSGGGGGTYEQYF. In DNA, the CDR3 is TGTGCCAGCAGTGGAGGGGGTGGGGGAACCTACGAGCAGTACTTC.

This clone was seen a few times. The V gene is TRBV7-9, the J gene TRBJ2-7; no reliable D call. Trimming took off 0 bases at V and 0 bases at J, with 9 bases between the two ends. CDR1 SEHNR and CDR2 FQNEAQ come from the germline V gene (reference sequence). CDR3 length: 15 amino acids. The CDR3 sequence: CASSLARSSSYEQYF. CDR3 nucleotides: TGTGCCAGCAGCTTAGCCAGATCCAGCTCCTACGAGCAGTACTTC.

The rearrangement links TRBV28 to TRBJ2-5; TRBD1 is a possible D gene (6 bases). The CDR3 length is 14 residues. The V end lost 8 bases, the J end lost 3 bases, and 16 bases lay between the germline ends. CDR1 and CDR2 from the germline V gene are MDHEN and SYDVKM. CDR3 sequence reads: CASVLGGREETQYF. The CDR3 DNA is TGTGCCAGCGTCCTTGGGGGCCGTGAAGAGACCCAGTACTTC.

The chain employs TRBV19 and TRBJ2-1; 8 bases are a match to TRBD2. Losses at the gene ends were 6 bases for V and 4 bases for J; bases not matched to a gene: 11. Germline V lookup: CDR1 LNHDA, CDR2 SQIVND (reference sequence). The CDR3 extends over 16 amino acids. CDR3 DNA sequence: TGTGCCAGTAGGCCCGGGGGGAGCGGGGGATACAATGAGCAGTTCTTC. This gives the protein CASRPGGSGGYNEQFF.

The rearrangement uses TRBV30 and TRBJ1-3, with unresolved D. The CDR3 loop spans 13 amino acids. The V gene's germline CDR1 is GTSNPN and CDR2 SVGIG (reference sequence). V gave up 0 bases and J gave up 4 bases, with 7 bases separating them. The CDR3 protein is CAWSVAGGNTIYF. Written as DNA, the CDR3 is TGTGCCTGGAGTGTAGCTGGGGGAAACACCATATATTTT.

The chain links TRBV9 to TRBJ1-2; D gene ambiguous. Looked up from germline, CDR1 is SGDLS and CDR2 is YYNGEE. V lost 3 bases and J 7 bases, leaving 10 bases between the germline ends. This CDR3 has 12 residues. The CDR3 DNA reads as TGTGCCAGCAGCGCCTCTAGCTCTGGCTACACCTTC. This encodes CASSASSSGYTF.

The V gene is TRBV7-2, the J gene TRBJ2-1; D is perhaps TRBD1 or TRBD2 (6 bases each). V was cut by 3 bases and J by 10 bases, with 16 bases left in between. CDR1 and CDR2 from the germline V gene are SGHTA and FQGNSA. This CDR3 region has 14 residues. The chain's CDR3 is CASSFQGRSPEQFF. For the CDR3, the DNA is TGTGCCAGCAGCTTTCAGGGGAGGTCGCCAGAGCAGTTCTTC.

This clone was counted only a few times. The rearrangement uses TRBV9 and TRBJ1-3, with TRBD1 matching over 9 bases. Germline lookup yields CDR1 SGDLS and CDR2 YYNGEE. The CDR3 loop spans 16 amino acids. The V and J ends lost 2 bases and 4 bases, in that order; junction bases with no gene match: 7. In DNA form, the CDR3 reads TGTGCCAGCAGCGTGAAGGGACAGGGTAGGGGAAACACCATATATTTT. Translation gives CASSVKGQGRGNTIYF.

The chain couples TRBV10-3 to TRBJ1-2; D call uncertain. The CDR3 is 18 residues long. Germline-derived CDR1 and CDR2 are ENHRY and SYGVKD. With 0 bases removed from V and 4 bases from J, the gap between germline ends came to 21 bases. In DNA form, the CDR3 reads TGTGCCATCAGTGAGTCAGGGCAGGACCCCTCCTTATCCTATGGCTACACCTTC. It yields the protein CAISESGQDPSLSYGYTF.